The T cell receptor beta chain described here comes from a study of patients and donors after allogeneic stem cell transplantation. This CDR3 spans 14 amino acids. Germline CDR1 and CDR2: MNHEY and SMNVEV (reference sequence). The germline V and J ends were trimmed by 1 base and 4 bases, with 10 bases remaining between them. TCRdb itself ran the RT-PCR reads through MiXCR, one entry per CDR3 protein. Among some 150,000 distinct CDR3 sequences listed, approximately 40% were seen once. The chain recombines TRBV27 with TRBJ1-2; the D is unclear. The receptor's source is a human donor who was either an allogeneic HSCT recipient or a stem cell or donor lymphocyte infusion donor (not recorded which). It is not recorded whose cells these are; they may come from a transplant donor. Sequences were obtained from blood, either unsorted or a sorted T cell fraction (not recorded which). This CDR3 reads CASSLYPGGYGYTF. DNA for the CDR3: TGTGCCAGCAGTTTATATCCAGGAGGCTATGGCTACACCTTC.